This is a list of T cell receptor beta chains from one sample in a study of OX40 agonist ivuxolimab in advanced cancers. Profiled with immunoSEQ multiplex PCR; TCRdb holds only in-frame clones, not every one. Of around 64,000 clones detected, about four fifths appear once; the ten largest clones hold just under 5%. Sequencing was performed on CD4+ or CD8+ T cells sorted from blood, taken in a trial of the OX40 agonist ivuxolimab. The receptors originated from an adult with an advanced solid tumor such as melanoma, head and neck, liver or kidney cancer. Both conserved end residues are part of each CDR3. A D gene is named only where the DNA matches it firmly. The size entry is marked missing in some rows and otherwise reads once, few, many or a size class.

size,V,J,D,DNA,CDR3
-,TRBV19,TRBJ2-3,TRBD1,TGTGCCAGTAGTAAAAGGACAGGTTACAGCACAGATACGCAGTATTTT,CASSKRTGYSTDTQYF
-,TRBV5-1,TRBJ2-3,TRBD1,TGCGCCAGCAGCTTGGACGGGACAGCGGGCACAGATACGCAGTATTTT,CASSLDGTAGTDTQYF
few,TRBV6-1,TRBJ2-7,-,TGTGCCAGCAGTCCGCGGACAGAGTCTTACGAGCAGTACTTC,CASSPRTESYEQYF
few,TRBV5-1,TRBJ2-2,-,TGCGCCAGCAGCAGCTGGGGCGGGCACACCGGGGAGCTGTTTTTT,CASSSWGGHTGELFF
-,TRBV10-3,TRBJ2-3,-,TGTGCCATCGGCAGGGGGGCAGATACGCAGTATTTT,CAIGRGADTQYF
-,TRBV19,TRBJ1-2,TRBD1,TGTGCCAGTAGCCTCGACCAAAAGGACAGGCACCACTATGGCTACACCTTC,CASSLDQKDRHHYGYTF
-,TRBV27,TRBJ2-7,-,TGTGCCAGCAGTTCGGCAGGGGCGACGGGCTCCTACGAGCAGTACTTC,CASSSAGATGSYEQYF
-,TRBV19,TRBJ2-7,TRBD2,TGTGCCAGTAGTACGCTAGCGGGGGGCGCCTACGAGCAGTACTTC,CASSTLAGGAYEQYF
-,TRBV19,TRBJ2-1,-,TGTGCCAGTAGTATGGGTGAGCGGAGCTCCTACAATGAGCAGTTCTTC,CASSMGERSSYNEQFF
-,TRBV7-2,TRBJ2-1,-,TGTGCCACCTCCCTCGGCCTAGCGCCGAGATACAATGAGCAGTTCTTC,CATSLGLAPRYNEQFF
once,TRBV5-1,TRBJ2-7,TRBD2,TGCGCCAGCAGCTGGGGGACTAGCGGGAGTGGAATATCCTACGAGCAGTACTTC,CASSWGTSGSGISYEQYF
-,TRBV2,TRBJ2-3,-,TGTGCCAGAGCCGGGCCGTCCGGAACAGATACGCAGTATTTT,CARAGPSGTDTQYF
-,TRBV6-1,TRBJ1-5,TRBD1,TGTGCCAGCAGTGAAGACGGGACAGGGATTATTCAGCCCCAGCATTTT,CASSEDGTGIIQPQHF
-,TRBV11-3,TRBJ1-4,TRBD1,TGTGCCAGCAGATCACAGGGGAGAGGCGAAAAACTGTTTTTT,CASRSQGRGEKLFF
-,TRBV28,TRBJ1-2,-,TGTGCCAGCAGCCTGGACCTAAACTATGGCTACACCTTC,CASSLDLNYGYTF
-,TRBV7-2,TRBJ1-5,-,TGTGCCAGCAGCTTAGGGCAGGGTACTCAGCCCCAGCATTTT,CASSLGQGTQPQHF
-,TRBV29-1,TRBJ1-2,-,TGCAGCGTCGAAAAAACCGGACAGCCGACGGGTGACTACACCTTC,CSVEKTGQPTGDYTF
-,TRBV11-3,TRBJ1-1,-,TGTGCCAGCAGCCCAGGGGTAGGGAGTTGGGGCACTGAAGCTTTCTTT,CASSPGVGSWGTEAFF
-,TRBV2,TRBJ2-1,-,TGTGCCAGCAGTGAGTTCGCGGGCAATGAGCAGTTCTTC,CASSEFAGNEQFF
-,TRBV7-9,TRBJ2-1,-,TGTGCCAGCAGCCCAATGACAACCGATGGGCGAGGGTGGAATGAGCAGTTCTTC,CASSPMTTDGRGWNEQFF
-,TRBV25-1,TRBJ2-4,TRBD1,TGTGCCAGCGGGGGACAGGGGGGAGCCAAAAACATTCAGTACTTC,CASGGQGGAKNIQYF
-,TRBV29-1,TRBJ2-1,TRBD2,TGCAGCGTTGAGCGGGGGGGCCTCAATGAGCAGTTCTTC,CSVERGGLNEQFF
-,TRBV27,TRBJ2-7,TRBD2,TGTGCCAGCAGTTCCGGGACTAGCGGCTCCTACGAGCAGTACTTC,CASSSGTSGSYEQYF
-,TRBV5-1,TRBJ1-2,-,TGCGCCAGCAGCTTGGACAGATTCTATGGCTACACCTTC,CASSLDRFYGYTF
-,TRBV5-1,TRBJ2-1,-,TGCGCCAGCAGCTTGGAACAGCCAAGATACAATGAGCAGTTCTTC,CASSLEQPRYNEQFF
few,TRBV7-2,TRBJ2-5,-,TGTGCCAGCAGCTTAATAGAACGACTAACTATCCAGTACTTC,CASSLIERLTIQYF
-,TRBV7-9,TRBJ2-1,TRBD1,TGTGCCACCCAATGGGGGACAGGGTCGTCTGAGCAGTTCTTC,CATQWGTGSSEQFF
once,TRBV11-2,TRBJ2-5,-,TGTGCCAGCAGCTTAGGGGGCGGTCCGGGCCAAGAGACCCAGTACTTC,CASSLGGGPGQETQYF
-,TRBV6-1,TRBJ1-4,TRBD1,TGTGCCAGCACGGGAGTACAGGGGGTAAAGGAAAAACTGTTTTTT,CASTGVQGVKEKLFF
-,TRBV6-4,TRBJ1-2,TRBD1,TGTGCCAGCAGTTACGGGACAGGGAGTGGCTACACCTTC,CASSYGTGSGYTF
-,TRBV19,TRBJ2-7,-,TGTGCCAGTGTCATGGTGACACCCTACGAGCAGTACTTC,CASVMVTPYEQYF
-,TRBV6-1,TRBJ2-5,TRBD1,TGTGCCAGCAGGACACGACAGGGGATAGCAGAGACCCAGTACTTC,CASRTRQGIAETQYF
-,TRBV18,TRBJ2-7,-,TGTGCCAGCTCACCACCGGGGTTCGGGTCTGAGCAGTACTTC,CASSPPGFGSEQYF
-,TRBV12-5,TRBJ1-4,-,TGTGCTAGTGGTTCCGGGGTAACTAATGAAAAACTGTTTTTT,CASGSGVTNEKLFF
few,TRBV5-4,TRBJ2-3,-,TGTGCCAGCAGCGACACTAGGAGGGGGAGCACAGATACGCAGTATTTT,CASSDTRRGSTDTQYF
-,TRBV5-4,TRBJ2-5,TRBD2,TGTGCCAGCAGCTCTTGGCGGGGGGGTGGGGAGACCCAGTACTTC,CASSSWRGGGETQYF
once,TRBV5-1,TRBJ2-5,TRBD2,TGCGCCAGCAGCTTGGAGGGGCGTAGCGGGGGTCCAGAGACCCAGTACTTC,CASSLEGRSGGPETQYF
-,TRBV11-2,TRBJ1-1,-,TGTGCCAGCAGCCTTGACGTTGCAACTGAAGCTTTCTTT,CASSLDVATEAFF
once,TRBV19,TRBJ2-5,TRBD1,TGTGCCAGTAGCGGGACAGCCAAAGAGACCCAGTACTTC,CASSGTAKETQYF
-,TRBV4-3,TRBJ1-6,-,TGCGCCAGCAGCCAACCGGGGTCACCCCTCCACTTT,CASSQPGSPLHF
-,TRBV6-5,TRBJ2-7,TRBD1,TGTGCCAGCAGTTACGCCCCCCAGGGGGCTGGGGAGCAGTACTTC,CASSYAPQGAGEQYF
-,TRBV4-2,TRBJ1-1,-,TGTGCCAGCAGCCAAGATACAGCTGAAGCTTTCTTT,CASSQDTAEAFF
-,TRBV7-6,TRBJ2-2,TRBD2,TGTGCCAGCAGCCCTAGGACTAGCTCCTCCGCCGGGGAGCTGTTTTTT,CASSPRTSSSAGELFF
once,TRBV6-6,TRBJ1-5,-,TGTGCCAGCAGCCGAGTGGGTAGCAATCAGCCCCAGCATTTT,CASSRVGSNQPQHF
-,TRBV14,TRBJ2-1,TRBD1,TGTGCCAGCAGTCGCTGGGGACAGATAAACCACAATGAGCAGTTCTTC,CASSRWGQINHNEQFF
-,TRBV6-5,TRBJ1-1,TRBD1,TGTGCCAGCAGCAGGACAGGGACGATGGAAGCTTTCTTT,CASSRTGTMEAFF
-,TRBV4-1,TRBJ2-1,-,TGCGCCAGCAGTCCGGTAGCGGAGTACAATGAGCAGTTCTTC,CASSPVAEYNEQFF
-,TRBV9,TRBJ2-2,-,TGTGCCAGCAGCGGGCCCGCGAGGGGACAGGGGGGACTGCCTAGCGGGAGTTTCGGGGAGCTGTTTTTT,CASSGPARGQGGLPSGSFGELFF